This T cell receptor (beta chain) was sequenced during a study of T cell responses to AZD1222 COVID-19 vaccine listed by TCRdb under 2021. Study-wide context: AZD1222 recipients with second doses at about 4 weeks or about 12 weeks were pooled, because spike-specific TCR depth and breadth did not differ between schedules. A total of just over 230 trial participants underwent TCR sequencing, of whom roughly 210 received two doses of AZD1222 and some 25 received two doses of the MenACWY control vaccine. Enrollment into the trials was organized by age into subgroups of 18-55, 56-69 and 70-plus years, and those subgroups contained approximately 160, 26 and 62 TCR-sequenced participants, respectively. General study outcomes and caveats: In the small 56-69-year group, the increase in depth fell short of significance, most likely because of low power. Only a handful of AZD1222 recipients were SARS-CoV-2 seropositive at baseline, limiting conclusions about previously exposed vaccinees. Because no samples from the day 14 peak response were available, repertoires could be characterized only after the peak T cell response. Participants were mostly white British and included more females than males, and it was suggested by the authors that clonal diversity may have been underestimated. The vaccine-associated CD4 TCRs covered the entire spike protein, and the dominant responses fell in regions 160-218 and 743-854. After two AZD1222 doses, both the breadth and the depth of spike-specific TCRs were significantly higher than at day 0 and than in MenACWY recipients. Nearly half of unique spike-specific TCRs reportedly recognized epitopes outside regions mutated in the B.1.351 and B.1.1.7 variants.

Turning to this clone: The antigen this receptor binds is unknown. Nothing much larger sits one base from this clone, and base qualities are not available.

Taken with the paper, the label for time point translates to: baseline before first vaccination. Samples from vaccinated people were obtained from the UK trials COV001 and COV002, which included a single-blind randomized controlled phase 2/3 trial of AZD1222 (ChAdOx1 nCoV-19) in healthy adults. Trial participant PBMC samples were collected at day 0 and day 28 after the second dose for TCRbeta chain sequencing. Its CDR3 holds 12 amino acids, cysteine through phenylalanine. Kept here is only the CDR3 DNA, which spans 36 bases and is read in frame from base 1. The V and J ends are trimmed by 4 bases and 4 bases, leaving 10 bases between them. The germline V gene (reference sequence) provides CDR1 GTSNPN and CDR2 SVGIG. The CDR3 regions of human TCRbeta chains were subjected to immunosequencing. The published analysis was carried out like this. TCRs in the repertoires were matched against a reference library of SARS-CoV-2-specific TCRs that had been generated with the MIRA antigen-specificity platform. Breadth was defined as the fraction of unique TCRs that were SARS-CoV-2-associated, and depth was defined as the fraction of total T cells that were SARS-CoV-2-associated. Each spike-specific TCR was assigned to its reactive spike region and to a CD4 or CD8 class using the MIRA data. Log10-transformed breadth and depth values were compared by one-way ANOVA with Sidak's multiple comparisons tests. TCRdb holds this immuneACCESS table with in-frame rearrangements only. Some clones are missing; in checked studies, unresolved V genes explain under half, and the rest has no known cause. V and J calls and clone size are those listed in that table; D and trimming were worked out from the DNA. Recorded for this sample are some 130,000 clones; about 85% of them occurred a single time. About 2.4% of the sample lies in the top ten.

The origin of this receptor is an adult in good health. The chain was built from TRBV30 and TRBJ1-1, with no confidently assigned D gene. The sample was peripheral blood, taken on day 0 of AZD1222 vaccination. The CDR3 has the sequence CAWNQRSTEAFF. The nucleotide sequence reads as follows: TGTGCCTGGAACCAGCGCAGCACTGAAGCTTTCTTT.